This T cell receptor beta chain was identified in a study of blood T cell repertoires in COVID-19. Study at large: Whether acute or convalescent, the COVID-19 samples came from the United States, Italy and Spain.

Original methodology: Nucleated cell number was recorded as an estimate derived from reference gene primer amplification. Clones were sequenced by immunoSEQ multiplex PCR, and TCRdb holds only the in-frame ones, with some missing. V, J and clone size were drawn from that table, and D and trimming were deduced from the DNA. The sample shows 100,000 to 150,000 clones, approximately 80% of them seen only once. CDR1 is ENHRY and CDR2 is SYGVKD in the germline V gene. V was pared by 10 bases and J by 0 bases, with 4 bases of the junction left unmatched. This CDR3 spans 13 amino acids. The clonotype originates from a human donor in a cohort sampled during active COVID-19. The chain is built from TRBV10-3 and TRBJ2-3, with 7 positions matching TRBD2. Input material: peripheral blood. CDR3 coding DNA: TGTGCCACCGGGGGGTTAAGCACAGATACGCAGTATTTT. It encodes CATGGLSTDTQYF.